This T cell receptor beta chain was retrieved from a study of cytomegalovirus exposure and HLA in healthy donors. Amplification used 60 Vbeta primers and 13 Jbeta primers. The protocol was immunoSEQ multiplex PCR, while the TCRdb copy is restricted to in-frame clones and leaves out a portion. Of fewer than 250,000 clones in the sample, over 75% were seen once. Per the germline V gene, CDR1 is SGHRS and CDR2 is YFSETQ. The CDR3 sequence is 15 residues long. V was cut by 5 bases and J by 0 bases, with 13 bases left in between. In this sample, this clone turned up a few times. Its antigen is not known. Sampled while nominally healthy, donors likely had unrecorded immune exposures. Study-wide results and caveats: The analysis excluded some indistinguishable V segments, including TRBV6-2 and TRBV6-3.

Sequencing input: PBMCs. This rearrangement joins TRBV5-1 to TRBJ2-3; perhaps TRBD2 as D (5 bases). The sequence was obtained from a young man in good health and CMV-seronegative. CDR3 sequence (DNA): TGCGCCAGCAGGGACTCGGCGGCTAGCACAGATACGCAGTATTTT. This gives the protein CASRDSAASTDTQYF. Full variable domain (remainder filled in from reference TRBV5-1 and TRBJ2-3): KAGVTQTPRYLIKTRGQQVTLSCSPISGHRSVSWYQQTPGQGLQFLFEYFSETQRNKGNFPGRFSGRQFSNSRSEMNVSTLELGDSALYLCASRDSAASTDTQYFGPGTRLTVL.